The text below deals with one T cell receptor (beta chain). Its specificity is not known. The data were produced by immunoSEQ multiplex PCR, yet TCRdb's version contains in-frame clones alone and is incomplete. Seen here are some 1.5 million clones, 98% observed once, and the top ten hold roughly 0.45%. This sample was included in a study of shared clonotypes between healthy human individuals. Study-level background: The study used three CD4 naive, three CD4 memory, two CD8 naive and one CD8 memory plate per donor.

In the CD4+ fraction, cells were divided into CD45RA+ naive and CD45RA-negative memory subsets. Study-wide findings and caveats: Clonotypes that were shared across a handful of donors made up around 5% of naive CD4 clonotypes.

Sequencing was carried out using naive CD4+ T cells sorted from blood. Subset noted: CD45RA+ positively selected. The TCR originated in a man in his thirties or forties in good health.

CDR3 sequence: CASSWADRNTEAFF. The CDR3 DNA sequence: TGCGCCAGCAGCTGGGCGGACAGGAACACTGAAGCTTTCTTT. The rearrangement uses TRBV5-1 and TRBJ1-1, with a possible D match to TRBD1 (6 bases). Trimming took 3 bases from V and 1 from J, leaving 10 bases between them. Germline values: CDR1 SGHRS, CDR2 YFSETQ. This CDR3 has 14 amino acids.